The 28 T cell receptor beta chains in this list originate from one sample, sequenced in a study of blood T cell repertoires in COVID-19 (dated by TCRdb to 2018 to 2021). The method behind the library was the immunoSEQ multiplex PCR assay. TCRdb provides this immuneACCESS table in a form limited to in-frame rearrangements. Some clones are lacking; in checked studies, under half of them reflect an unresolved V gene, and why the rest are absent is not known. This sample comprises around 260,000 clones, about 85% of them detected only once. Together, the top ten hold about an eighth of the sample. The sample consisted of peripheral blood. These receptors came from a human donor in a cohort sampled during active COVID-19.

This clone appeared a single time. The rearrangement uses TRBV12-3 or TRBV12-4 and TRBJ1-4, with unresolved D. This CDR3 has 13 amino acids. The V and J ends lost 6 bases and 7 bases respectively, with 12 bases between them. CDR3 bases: TGTGCCAGCAGACGGGAAATGGTTGAAAAACTGTTTTTT. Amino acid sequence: CASRREMVEKLFF.

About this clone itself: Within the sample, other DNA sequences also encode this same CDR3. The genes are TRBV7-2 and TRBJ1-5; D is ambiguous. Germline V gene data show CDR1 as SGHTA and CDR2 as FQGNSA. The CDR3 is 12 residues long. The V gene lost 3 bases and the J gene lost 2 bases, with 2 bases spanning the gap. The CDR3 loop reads CASSFGNQPQHF. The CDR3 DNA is TGTGCCAGCAGCTTCGGCAATCAGCCCCAGCATTTT.

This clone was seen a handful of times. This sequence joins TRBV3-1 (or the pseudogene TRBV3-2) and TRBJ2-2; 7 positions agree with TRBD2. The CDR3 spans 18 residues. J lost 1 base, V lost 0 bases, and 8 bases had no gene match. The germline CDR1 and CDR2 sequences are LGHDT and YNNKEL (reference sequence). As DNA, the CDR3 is TGTGCCAGCAGCCAAGAATGGAGAGCGGGACGGAACACCGGGGAGCTGTTTTTT. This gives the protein CASSQEWRAGRNTGELFF.

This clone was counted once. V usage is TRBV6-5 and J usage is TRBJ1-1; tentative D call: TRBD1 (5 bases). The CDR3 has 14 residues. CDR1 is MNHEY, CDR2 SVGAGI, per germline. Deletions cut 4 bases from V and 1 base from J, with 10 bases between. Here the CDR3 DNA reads TGTGCCAGCAGTTTCCTCCAGGGGAACACTGAAGCTTTCTTT. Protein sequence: CASSFLQGNTEAFF.

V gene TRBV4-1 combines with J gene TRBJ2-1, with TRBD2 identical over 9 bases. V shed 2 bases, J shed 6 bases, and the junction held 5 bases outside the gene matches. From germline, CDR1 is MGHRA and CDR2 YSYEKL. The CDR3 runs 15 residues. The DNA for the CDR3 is TGCGCCAGCAGCCAATTCGCTAGCGGGGTCAATGAGCAGTTCTTC. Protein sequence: CASSQFASGVNEQFF.

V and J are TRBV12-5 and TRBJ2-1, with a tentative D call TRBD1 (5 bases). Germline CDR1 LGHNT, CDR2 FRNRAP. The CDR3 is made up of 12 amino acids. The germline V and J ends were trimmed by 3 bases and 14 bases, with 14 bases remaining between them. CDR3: CASGFLTASKFF. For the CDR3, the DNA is TGTGCTAGTGGTTTTCTGACAGCCTCGAAGTTCTTC.

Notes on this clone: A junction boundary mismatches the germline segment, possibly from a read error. The CDR3 is CASSLNSGTYNEQFF. The CDR3 DNA reads as TGTGCTAGCAGCTTAAATAGCGGGACCTACAATGAGCAGTTCTTC. The chain links TRBV7-7 to TRBJ2-1; 8 nucleotides line up with TRBD2. The CDR3 has 15 amino acids. Germline loops: CDR1 SSHAT, CDR2 FNYEAQ (reference sequence).

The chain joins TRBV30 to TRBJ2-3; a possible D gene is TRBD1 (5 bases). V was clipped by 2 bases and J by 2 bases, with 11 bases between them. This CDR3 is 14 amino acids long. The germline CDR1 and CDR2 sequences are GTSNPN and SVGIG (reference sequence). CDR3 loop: CAWSRQSFTDTQYF. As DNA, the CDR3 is TGTGCCTGGAGTAGACAGAGTTTCACAGATACGCAGTATTTT. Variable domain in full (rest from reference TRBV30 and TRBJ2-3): SQTIHQWPATLVQPVGSPLSLECTVEGTSNPNLYWYRQAAGRGLQLLFYSVGIGQISSEVPQNLSASRPQDRQFILSSKKLLLSDSGFYLCAWSRQSFTDTQYFGPGTRLTVL.

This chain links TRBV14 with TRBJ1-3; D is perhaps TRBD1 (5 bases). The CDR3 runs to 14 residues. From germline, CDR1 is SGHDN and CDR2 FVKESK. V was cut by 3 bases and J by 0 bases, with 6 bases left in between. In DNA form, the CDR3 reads TGTGCCAGCAGCCAGGGGCCCTCTGGAAACACCATATATTTT. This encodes CASSQGPSGNTIYF.

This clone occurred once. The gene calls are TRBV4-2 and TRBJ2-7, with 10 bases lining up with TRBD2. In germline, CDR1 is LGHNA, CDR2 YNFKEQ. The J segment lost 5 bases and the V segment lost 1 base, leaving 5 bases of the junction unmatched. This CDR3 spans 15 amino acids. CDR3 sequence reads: CASSQVLAGENEQYF. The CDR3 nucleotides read TGTGCCAGCAGCCAAGTCCTAGCGGGAGAAAACGAGCAGTACTTC.

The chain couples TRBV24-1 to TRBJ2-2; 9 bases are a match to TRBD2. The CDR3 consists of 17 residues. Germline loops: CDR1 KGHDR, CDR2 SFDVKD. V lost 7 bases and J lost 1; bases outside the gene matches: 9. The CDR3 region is CATSGQREERNTGELFF. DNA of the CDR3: TGTGCCACCAGCGGCCAGCGGGAGGAACGGAACACCGGGGAGCTGTTTTTT.

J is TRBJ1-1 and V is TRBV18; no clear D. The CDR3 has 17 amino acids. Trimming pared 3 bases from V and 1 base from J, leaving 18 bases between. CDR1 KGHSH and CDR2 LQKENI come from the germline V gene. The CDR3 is CASSPRRASAGNTEAFF. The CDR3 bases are TGTGCCAGCTCACCGCGTCGGGCCTCCGCGGGGAACACTGAAGCTTTCTTT. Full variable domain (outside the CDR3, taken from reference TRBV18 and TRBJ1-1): NAGVMQNPRHLVRRRGQEARLRCSPMKGHSHVYWYRQLPEEGLKFMVYLQKENIIDESGMPKERFSAEFPKEGPSILRIQQVVRGDSAAYFCASSPRRASAGNTEAFFGQGTRLTVV.

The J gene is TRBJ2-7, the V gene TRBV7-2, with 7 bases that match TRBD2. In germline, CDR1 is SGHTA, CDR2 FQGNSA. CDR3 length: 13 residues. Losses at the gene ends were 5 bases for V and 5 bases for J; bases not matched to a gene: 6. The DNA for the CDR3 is TGTGCCAGCAGCGGGGAGGGCCCCAACGAGCAGTACTTC. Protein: CASSGEGPNEQYF.

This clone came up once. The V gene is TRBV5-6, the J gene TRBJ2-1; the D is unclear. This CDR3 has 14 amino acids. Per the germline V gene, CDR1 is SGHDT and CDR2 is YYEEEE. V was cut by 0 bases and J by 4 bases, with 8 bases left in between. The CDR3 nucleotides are TGTGCCAGCAGCTTGGGACTTACTTACAATGAGCAGTTCTTC. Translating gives CASSLGLTYNEQFF.

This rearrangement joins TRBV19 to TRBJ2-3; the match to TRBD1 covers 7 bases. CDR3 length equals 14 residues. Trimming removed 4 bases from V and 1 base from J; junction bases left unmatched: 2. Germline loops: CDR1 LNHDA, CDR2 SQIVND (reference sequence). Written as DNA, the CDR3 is TGTGCCAGTAGTACCGGACAGGGCACAGATACGCAGTATTTT. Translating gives CASSTGQGTDTQYF.

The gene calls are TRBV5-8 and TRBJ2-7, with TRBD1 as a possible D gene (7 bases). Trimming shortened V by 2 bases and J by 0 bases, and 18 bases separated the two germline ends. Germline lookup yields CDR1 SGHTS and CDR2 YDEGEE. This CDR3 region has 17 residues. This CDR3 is CASSLLPTGRSSYEQYF. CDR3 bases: TGTGCCAGCAGCTTACTACCGACAGGGAGGAGCTCCTACGAGCAGTACTTC.

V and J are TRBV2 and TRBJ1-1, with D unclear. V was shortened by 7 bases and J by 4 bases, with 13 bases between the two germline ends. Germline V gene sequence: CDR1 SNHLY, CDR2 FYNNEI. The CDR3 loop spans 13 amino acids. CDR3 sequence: CASTREPATEAFF. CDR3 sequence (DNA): TGTGCCAGCACCCGGGAACCGGCCACTGAAGCTTTCTTT.

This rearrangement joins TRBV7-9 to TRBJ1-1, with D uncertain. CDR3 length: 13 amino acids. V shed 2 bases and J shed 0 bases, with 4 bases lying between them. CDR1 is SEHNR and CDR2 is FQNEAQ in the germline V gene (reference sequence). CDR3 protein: CASSLSVNTEAFF. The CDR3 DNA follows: TGTGCCAGCAGCTTATCGGTGAACACTGAAGCTTTCTTT.

The CDR3 DNA reads as TGTGCCATCAGACCAGACAGGGAGGATCAGCCCCAGCATTTT. Amino acids: CAIRPDREDQPQHF. The chain uses TRBV10-3 and TRBJ1-5, with 7 nucleotides matching TRBD1. The CDR3 runs to 14 residues. The germline CDR1 and CDR2 sequences are ENHRY and SYGVKD. Losses at the gene ends were 6 bases for V and 5 bases for J; bases not matched to a gene: 7.

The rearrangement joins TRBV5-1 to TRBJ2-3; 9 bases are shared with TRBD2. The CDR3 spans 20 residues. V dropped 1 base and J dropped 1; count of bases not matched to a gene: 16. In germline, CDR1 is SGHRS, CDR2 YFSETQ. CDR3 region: CASSLTGTSGRVGGTDTQYF. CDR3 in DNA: TGCGCCAGCAGCTTGACCGGAACTAGCGGGCGTGTCGGCGGCACAGATACGCAGTATTTT.

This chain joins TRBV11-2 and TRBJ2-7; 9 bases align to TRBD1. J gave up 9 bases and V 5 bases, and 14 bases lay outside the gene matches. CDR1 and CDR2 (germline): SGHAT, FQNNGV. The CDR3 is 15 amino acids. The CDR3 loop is CASSHDRDRAGPQYF. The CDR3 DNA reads TGTGCCAGCAGCCACGACCGGGACAGGGCGGGCCCGCAGTACTTC.

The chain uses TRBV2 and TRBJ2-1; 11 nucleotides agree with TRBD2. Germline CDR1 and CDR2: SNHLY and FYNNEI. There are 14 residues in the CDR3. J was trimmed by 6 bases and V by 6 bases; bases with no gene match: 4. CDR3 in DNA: TGTGCCAGCAGGGGGACTAGCGGACTCAATGAGCAGTTCTTC. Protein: CASRGTSGLNEQFF. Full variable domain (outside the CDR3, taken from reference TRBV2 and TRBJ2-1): EPEVTQTPSHQVTQMGQEVILRCVPISNHLYFYWYRQILGQKVEFLVSFYNNEISEKSEIFDDQFSVERPDGSNFTLKIRSTKLEDSAMYFCASRGTSGLNEQFFGPGTRLTVL.

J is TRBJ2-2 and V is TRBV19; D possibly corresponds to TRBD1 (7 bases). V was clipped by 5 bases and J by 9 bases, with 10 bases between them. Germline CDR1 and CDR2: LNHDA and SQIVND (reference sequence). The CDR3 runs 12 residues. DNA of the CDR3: TGTGCCAGTAGTCCAGGGGGGCGGGAGCTGTTTTTT. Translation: CASSPGGRELFF.

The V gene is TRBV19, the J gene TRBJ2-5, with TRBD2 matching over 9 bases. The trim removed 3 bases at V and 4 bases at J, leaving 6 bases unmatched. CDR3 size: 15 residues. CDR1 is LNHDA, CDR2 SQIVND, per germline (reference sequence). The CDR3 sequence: CASSIGLAGRETQYF. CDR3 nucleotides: TGTGCCAGTAGTATCGGGCTAGCGGGGAGAGAGACCCAGTACTTC.

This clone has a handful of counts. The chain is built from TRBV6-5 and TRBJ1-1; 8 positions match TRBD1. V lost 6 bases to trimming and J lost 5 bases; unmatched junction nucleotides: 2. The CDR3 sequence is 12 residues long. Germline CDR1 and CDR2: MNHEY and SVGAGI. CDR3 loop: CASSRDRTEAFF. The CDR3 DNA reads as TGTGCCAGCAGCCGGGACAGGACTGAAGCTTTCTTT.

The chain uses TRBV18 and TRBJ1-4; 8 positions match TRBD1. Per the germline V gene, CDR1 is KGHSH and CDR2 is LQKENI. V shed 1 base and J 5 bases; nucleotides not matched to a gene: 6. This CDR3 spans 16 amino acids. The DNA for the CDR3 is TGTGCCAGCTCACCACTCGGGACAGGCGGAAATGAAAAACTGTTTTTT. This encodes CASSPLGTGGNEKLFF.

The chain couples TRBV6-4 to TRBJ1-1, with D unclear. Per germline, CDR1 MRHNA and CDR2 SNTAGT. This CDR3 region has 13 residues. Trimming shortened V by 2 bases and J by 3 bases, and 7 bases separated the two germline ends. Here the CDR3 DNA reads TGTGCCAGCAGTGACCCTCCGGACACTGAAGCTTTCTTT. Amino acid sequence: CASSDPPDTEAFF.

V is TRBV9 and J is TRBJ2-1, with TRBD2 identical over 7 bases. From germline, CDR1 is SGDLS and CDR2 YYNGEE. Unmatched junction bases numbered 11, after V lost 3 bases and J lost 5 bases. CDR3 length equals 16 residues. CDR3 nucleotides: TGTGCCAGCAGCGCCATTCCGGGGGGATATCACAATGAGCAGTTCTTC. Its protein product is CASSAIPGGYHNEQFF.